This T cell receptor (beta chain) is drawn from a study of blood T cell repertoires in COVID-19. About the study: Acute-phase and convalescent COVID-19 samples originated in the United States, Italy and Spain. PBMCs, B-cell-depleted T cells, or T cells were the source of the cDNA or gDNA that made up the material.

Clones were sequenced by immunoSEQ multiplex PCR, and TCRdb holds only the in-frame ones, with some missing. Of 230,000 or so clones in the sample, about nine tenths are singletons; the top ten hold about 4%. Per germline, CDR1 LNHDA and CDR2 SQIVND (reference sequence). V shed 5 bases and J shed 2 bases, with 11 bases lying between them. This CDR3 comprises 14 residues. Those who participated ranged in age from roughly 18 to 89 years and resided in about two dozen US areas. This rearrangement joins TRBV19 to TRBJ2-3, with a weak D call TRBD2 (5 bases). The sequenced material came from PBMCs or T cells enriched from blood (not recorded which). The TCR originated in a woman aged 40-49 years with acute COVID-19. The DNA for the CDR3 is TGTGCCAGTAGTCAGCGGAGGCACACAGATACGCAGTATTTT. Residues: CASSQRRHTDTQYF.